A selection of T cell receptor beta chains follows, all from one sample in a study of blood T cells in healthy people across ages. TCRdb re-analysed the 5' RACE reads in MiXCR, keeping a single row per CDR3 protein. The sample carries roughly 790,000 distinct CDR3 sequences, around 40% recorded once. The sequenced sample consisted of blood. The receptors originated from an older woman in good health. Each CDR3 is given with its conserved first and last residue. The D gene is left open where the match is weak. Expanded clones get a size class; other rows say once, few or many, or leave the size out.

D gene: TRBD2; clone size: few; J gene: TRBJ2-7; V gene: TRBV6-1; CDR3 DNA: TGTGCCAGCAGCCCCCTGCGGGGGGGCGAGCAGTACTTC; CDR3 protein: CASSPLRGGEQYF
D gene: NA; clone size: few; J gene: TRBJ2-5; V gene: TRBV12-3/TRBV12-4; CDR3 DNA: TGTGCCAGCACCCGGGGGGCAAGCCAAGAGACCCAGTACTTC; CDR3 protein: CASTRGASQETQYF
D gene: NA; clone size: few; J gene: TRBJ2-5; V gene: TRBV6-2/TRBV6-3; CDR3 DNA: TGTGCCAGCAGTGACAGCGAACAAGAGACCCAGTACTTC; CDR3 protein: CASSDSEQETQYF
D gene: TRBD1; clone size: NA; J gene: TRBJ2-7; V gene: TRBV29-1; CDR3 DNA: TGCAGCGGGTCCGGGACAGGGAGGAGCGAGCAGTACTTC; CDR3 protein: CSGSGTGRSEQYF
D gene: NA; clone size: NA; J gene: TRBJ2-1; V gene: TRBV4-3; CDR3 DNA: TGCGTCAGCAGCCACCCCGGACTCCTCGATGAGCAGTTCTTC; CDR3 protein: CVSSHPGLLDEQFF
D gene: TRBD2; clone size: few; J gene: TRBJ2-7; V gene: TRBV20-1; CDR3 DNA: TGCAGTGCTCGTGATAGCGGGGGGGACGCCTACGAGCAGTACTTC; CDR3 protein: CSARDSGGDAYEQYF
D gene: NA; clone size: NA; J gene: TRBJ1-1; V gene: TRBV28; CDR3 DNA: TGTGCCAGCAGTTCCCACCCTCTCCCGAGCACTGAAGCTTTCTTT; CDR3 protein: CASSSHPLPSTEAFF
D gene: NA; clone size: few; J gene: TRBJ1-1; V gene: TRBV18; CDR3 DNA: TGTGCCGGCTCACCACCCTCCCGGGGGGGCGGTCCTGAAGCTTTCTTT; CDR3 protein: CAGSPPSRGGGPEAFF
D gene: TRBD2; clone size: NA; J gene: TRBJ2-7; V gene: TRBV10-3; CDR3 DNA: TGTGCCATCAGTGAAGCGGGGGGCTGGGAGCAGTACTTC; CDR3 protein: CAISEAGGWEQYF
D gene: NA; clone size: NA; J gene: TRBJ2-2; V gene: TRBV25-1; CDR3 DNA: TGTGCCAGCAGTTCGCCCACCGGGGAGCTGTTTTTT; CDR3 protein: CASSSPTGELFF
D gene: NA; clone size: NA; J gene: TRBJ1-4; V gene: TRBV7-2; CDR3 DNA: TGTGCCAGCAGCTTAATGGGGCGGATTAATGAAAAACTGTTTTTT; CDR3 protein: CASSLMGRINEKLFF
D gene: NA; clone size: NA; J gene: TRBJ2-5; V gene: TRBV7-2; CDR3 DNA: TGTGCCAGCAGCCCCCCCCTAGGAAAGAAGACCCAGTACTTC; CDR3 protein: CASSPPLGKKTQYF
D gene: TRBD2; clone size: NA; J gene: TRBJ2-3; V gene: TRBV7-4; CDR3 DNA: TGTGCCAGCAGCTTAACCCGGACTAGGCGCACAGATACGCAGTATTTT; CDR3 protein: CASSLTRTRRTDTQYF
D gene: NA; clone size: few; J gene: TRBJ1-2; V gene: TRBV4-3; CDR3 DNA: TGCGCCAGCAGCCAAGATCCGGTATATGGCTACACCTTC; CDR3 protein: CASSQDPVYGYTF
D gene: TRBD2; clone size: NA; J gene: TRBJ2-7; V gene: TRBV20-1; CDR3 DNA: TGCAGTGCCGTTACTAGCGGGGGTCTCTACGAGCAGTACTTC; CDR3 protein: CSAVTSGGLYEQYF
D gene: NA; clone size: NA; J gene: TRBJ2-3; V gene: TRBV11-2; CDR3 DNA: TGTGCCAGCAGCTTATCGCACCGGAAAAGCACAGATACGCAGTATTTT; CDR3 protein: CASSLSHRKSTDTQYF
D gene: NA; clone size: few; J gene: TRBJ1-1; V gene: TRBV20-1; CDR3 DNA: TGCAGTGCTAGACGGAACTCGGAAGCTTTCTTT; CDR3 protein: CSARRNSEAFF
D gene: TRBD1; clone size: NA; J gene: TRBJ2-7; V gene: TRBV15; CDR3 DNA: TGTGCCACCAGCAATCCGGGACAGGGAACCTACGAGCAGTACTTC; CDR3 protein: CATSNPGQGTYEQYF
D gene: TRBD2; clone size: NA; J gene: TRBJ2-7; V gene: TRBV10-3; CDR3 DNA: TGTGCCATCAGTGAGTTTAGGCTAGCGGGAGCGATGTCCTACGAGCAGTACTTC; CDR3 protein: CAISEFRLAGAMSYEQYF
D gene: TRBD2; clone size: few; J gene: TRBJ2-7; V gene: TRBV20-1; CDR3 DNA: TGCAGTATAAGCGGGAGCGCCTACGAGCAGTACTTC; CDR3 protein: CSISGSAYEQYF
D gene: NA; clone size: many; J gene: TRBJ2-1; V gene: TRBV7-2; CDR3 DNA: TGTGCCAGCAGCTCGCAGAGTGAGCAGTTCTTC; CDR3 protein: CASSSQSEQFF
D gene: TRBD1; clone size: NA; J gene: TRBJ2-1; V gene: TRBV28; CDR3 DNA: TGTGCCAGCAGACAGCTCGGGACAGGGAACAATGAGCAGTTCTTC; CDR3 protein: CASRQLGTGNNEQFF
D gene: TRBD2; clone size: many; J gene: TRBJ2-1; V gene: TRBV9; CDR3 DNA: TGTGCCAGCAGCGTAGCGGGAGGGCCAAATGAGCAGTTCTTC; CDR3 protein: CASSVAGGPNEQFF
D gene: NA; clone size: NA; J gene: TRBJ2-7; V gene: TRBV12-3/TRBV12-4; CDR3 DNA: TGTGCCAGCAGTTTAGTGGGTGGGGCCTACGAGCAGTACTTC; CDR3 protein: CASSLVGGAYEQYF
D gene: NA; clone size: few; J gene: TRBJ2-5; V gene: TRBV20-1; CDR3 DNA: TGCAGTGCTAGAGACTTACAGGAAAGTCAAGAGACCCAGTACTTC; CDR3 protein: CSARDLQESQETQYF
D gene: TRBD2; clone size: few; J gene: TRBJ2-1; V gene: TRBV29-1; CDR3 DNA: TGCAGCGTGTCCCGAGCGGGAGGACTAAATGAGCAGTTCTTC; CDR3 protein: CSVSRAGGLNEQFF
D gene: TRBD2; clone size: few; J gene: TRBJ2-5; V gene: TRBV4-2; CDR3 DNA: TGTGCCAGCAGCCAAGGACTAGCGGTCCGGGGGACCCAGTACTTC; CDR3 protein: CASSQGLAVRGTQYF
D gene: TRBD1; clone size: NA; J gene: TRBJ2-7; V gene: TRBV30; CDR3 DNA: TGTGCCTGGAGCCGGACAGGGGGCAGCGAGCAGTACTTC; CDR3 protein: CAWSRTGGSEQYF
D gene: NA; clone size: NA; J gene: TRBJ2-4; V gene: TRBV19; CDR3 DNA: TGTGCCAGTAAAGGGCTAGCGATAGCCAAAAACATTCAGTACTTC; CDR3 protein: CASKGLAIAKNIQYF
D gene: NA; clone size: many; J gene: TRBJ1-6; V gene: TRBV11-2; CDR3 DNA: TGTGCCAGCAGCTTAACCCCGGGGGACAATTCACCCCTCCACTTT; CDR3 protein: CASSLTPGDNSPLHF
D gene: NA; clone size: many; J gene: TRBJ2-7; V gene: TRBV29-1; CDR3 DNA: TGCAGCGCCCGGGATTTCACCTACGAGCAGTACTTC; CDR3 protein: CSARDFTYEQYF
D gene: TRBD2; clone size: NA; J gene: TRBJ2-1; V gene: TRBV9; CDR3 DNA: TGTGCCAGCAGCCCGCGAGTCACTAGCGGTTACAATGAGCAGTTCTTC; CDR3 protein: CASSPRVTSGYNEQFF
D gene: NA; clone size: NA; J gene: TRBJ2-3; V gene: TRBV11-1; CDR3 DNA: TGTGCCAGCAGCTTAGCGTTCCGGGGTTTAAGCACAGATACGCAGTATTTT; CDR3 protein: CASSLAFRGLSTDTQYF
D gene: NA; clone size: few; J gene: TRBJ2-7; V gene: TRBV7-2; CDR3 DNA: TGTGCCAGCAGCCGAGGGATTTACGAGCAGTACTTC; CDR3 protein: CASSRGIYEQYF
D gene: NA; clone size: few; J gene: TRBJ2-3; V gene: TRBV20-1; CDR3 DNA: TGCAGTGCTAGTACGGGCAGTAGCACAGATACGCAGTATTTT; CDR3 protein: CSASTGSSTDTQYF
D gene: NA; clone size: NA; J gene: TRBJ2-5; V gene: TRBV7-3; CDR3 DNA: TGTGCCAGAAGCTTAACTACGGCGGGGAGGCAAGAGCAGTACTTC; CDR3 protein: CARSLTTAGRQEQYF
D gene: NA; clone size: few; J gene: TRBJ2-7; V gene: TRBV2; CDR3 DNA: TGTGCCAGCAAAGGTGTCGGGGCAGCAGACAACGAGCAGTACTTC; CDR3 protein: CASKGVGAADNEQYF
D gene: TRBD2; clone size: NA; J gene: TRBJ2-1; V gene: TRBV27; CDR3 DNA: TGTGCCAGCACCCGAGCGGGGGGGTACAATGAGCAGTTCTTC; CDR3 protein: CASTRAGGYNEQFF
D gene: NA; clone size: few; J gene: TRBJ2-6; V gene: TRBV9; CDR3 DNA: TGTGCCAGCAGCGTCAGTGCGGGGGACACTGGGGCCAACGTCCTGACTTTC; CDR3 protein: CASSVSAGDTGANVLTF
D gene: NA; clone size: many; J gene: TRBJ2-5; V gene: TRBV2; CDR3 DNA: TGTGCCAGCAGCACGGACAGCCAAGAGACCCAGTACTTC; CDR3 protein: CASSTDSQETQYF
D gene: NA; clone size: NA; J gene: TRBJ2-7; V gene: TRBV7-9; CDR3 DNA: TGTGCCAGCAGCTTAGCCGACTACTACGAGCAGTACTTC; CDR3 protein: CASSLADYYEQYF
D gene: TRBD2; clone size: few; J gene: TRBJ2-3; V gene: TRBV7-9; CDR3 DNA: TGTGCCAGCACCACTAGCGAGCGCACAGATACGCAGTATTTT; CDR3 protein: CASTTSERTDTQYF
D gene: NA; clone size: NA; J gene: TRBJ2-3; V gene: TRBV7-3; CDR3 DNA: TGTGCCAGCAGCTCCTCCGGGACTTGGGACACAGATACGCAGTATTTT; CDR3 protein: CASSSSGTWDTDTQYF
D gene: NA; clone size: NA; J gene: TRBJ1-1; V gene: TRBV4-3; CDR3 DNA: TGCGCCAGCAGCCAAGATAGTAAACGTCTGGACACTGAAGCTTTCTTT; CDR3 protein: CASSQDSKRLDTEAFF
D gene: TRBD1; clone size: NA; J gene: TRBJ1-6; V gene: TRBV3-1; CDR3 DNA: TGTGCCAGCAGCCACCGGACAGGAGGCCATTCACCCCTCCACTTT; CDR3 protein: CASSHRTGGHSPLHF
D gene: NA; clone size: once; J gene: TRBJ2-3; V gene: TRBV4-2; CDR3 DNA: TGTGCCAGCGAAGGAGGTGGGGGGCATCTGGGGAGCACAGATACGCAGTATTTT; CDR3 protein: CASEGGGGHLGSTDTQYF
D gene: TRBD2; clone size: many; J gene: TRBJ2-3; V gene: TRBV7-6; CDR3 DNA: TGTGCCAGCAGCGAAGGACTAGCGGGATACACAGATACGCAGTATTTT; CDR3 protein: CASSEGLAGYTDTQYF
D gene: TRBD2; clone size: few; J gene: TRBJ2-1; V gene: TRBV20-1; CDR3 DNA: TGCAGTGCTGCCCGGTTAGCGGGGGTCCTCTCCTACAATGAGCAGTTCTTC; CDR3 protein: CSAARLAGVLSYNEQFF
D gene: NA; clone size: NA; J gene: TRBJ2-7; V gene: TRBV20-1; CDR3 DNA: TGCAGTGCTGGGGGAGCGGTCGCCTACGAGCAGTACTTC; CDR3 protein: CSAGGAVAYEQYF
D gene: TRBD1; clone size: few; J gene: TRBJ2-3; V gene: TRBV28; CDR3 DNA: TGTGCCAGCAGTTCACCCGGACAGGGACGAGGCACAGATACGCAGTATTTT; CDR3 protein: CASSSPGQGRGTDTQYF
D gene: TRBD2; clone size: NA; J gene: TRBJ2-1; V gene: TRBV2; CDR3 DNA: TGTGCCAGCAGGGGGACTAACGGGAACAATGAGCAGTTCTTC; CDR3 protein: CASRGTNGNNEQFF
D gene: TRBD1; clone size: NA; J gene: TRBJ2-4; V gene: TRBV5-1; CDR3 DNA: TGCGCCAGCGCCTCAGGCAGTACAGGGGGCCAAAACATTCAGTACTTC; CDR3 protein: CASASGSTGGQNIQYF
D gene: NA; clone size: few; J gene: TRBJ1-4; V gene: TRBV5-1; CDR3 DNA: TGCGCCAGCAGCGCCACAGCGTCAACTAATGAAAAACTGTTTTTT; CDR3 protein: CASSATASTNEKLFF